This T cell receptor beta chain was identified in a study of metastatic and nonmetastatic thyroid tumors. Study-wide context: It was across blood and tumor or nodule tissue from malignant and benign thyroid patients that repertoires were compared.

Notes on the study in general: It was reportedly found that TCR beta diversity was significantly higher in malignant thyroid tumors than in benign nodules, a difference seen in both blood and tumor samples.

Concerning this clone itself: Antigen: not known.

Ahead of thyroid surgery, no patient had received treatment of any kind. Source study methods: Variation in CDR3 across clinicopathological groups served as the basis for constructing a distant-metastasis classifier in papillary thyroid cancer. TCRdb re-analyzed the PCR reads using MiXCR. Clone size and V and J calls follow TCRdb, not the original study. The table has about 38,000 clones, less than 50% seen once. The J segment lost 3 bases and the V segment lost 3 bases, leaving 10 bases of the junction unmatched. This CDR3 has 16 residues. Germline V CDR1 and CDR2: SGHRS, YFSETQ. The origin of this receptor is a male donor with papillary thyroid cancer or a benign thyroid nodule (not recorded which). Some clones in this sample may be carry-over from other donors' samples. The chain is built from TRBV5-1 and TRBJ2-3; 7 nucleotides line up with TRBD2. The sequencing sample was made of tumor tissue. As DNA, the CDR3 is TGCGCCAGCAGCTCCCGGGGGGAGCGAGGGACAGATACGCAGTATTTT. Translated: CASSSRGERGTDTQYF.